This is a list of T cell receptor beta chains from one sample in a study of PD-1 blockade in classical Hodgkin lymphoma. Measured with immunoSEQ multiplex PCR; TCRdb has only the in-frame clones, and not every one. The repertoire holds 25,000 to 35,000 clones, with about 86% as singletons. Specimen: CD4+ T cells from blood, collected before the fourth cycle of nivolumab. These receptor sequences come from a human donor with classical Hodgkin lymphoma. The CDR3 runs from the conserved cysteine through the conserved F or W. The D gene is left open where the match is weak. Where a row states a size, it is once, few, many or the class of an expanded clone; other rows omit it.

TRBV2	few	TRBJ1-2	-	CASSELGEGYGYTF	TGTGCCAGCAGTGAACTCGGGGAAGGATATGGCTACACCTTC
TRBV19	-	TRBJ1-1	-	CASSMGLQVERTEAFF	TGTGCCAGTAGTATGGGGCTTCAGGTTGAGCGGACTGAAGCTTTCTTT
TRBV9	-	TRBJ2-5	TRBD2	CASSVEVGTSATQYF	TGTGCCAGCAGCGTAGAAGTCGGGACTAGCGCGACCCAGTACTTC
TRBV15	-	TRBJ2-3	-	CATSTKRASTDTQYF	TGTGCCACCAGCACAAAGCGGGCCAGCACAGATACGCAGTATTTT
TRBV2	-	TRBJ2-3	TRBD2	CASSIGERGLSDTQYF	TGTGCCAGCAGTATAGGGGAGCGGGGGCTCTCAGATACGCAGTATTTT
TRBV19	-	TRBJ2-5	TRBD1	CASNGQGETQYF	TGTGCCAGTAATGGACAGGGGGAGACCCAGTACTTC
TRBV11-3	-	TRBJ2-7	-	CASSPSGLNQTGYEQYF	TGTGCCAGCAGCCCCTCGGGCCTTAACCAGACGGGTTACGAGCAGTACTTC
TRBV28	-	TRBJ2-3	-	CASSFLLDSSDTQYF	TGTGCCAGCAGTTTCTTATTGGACAGCTCGGATACGCAGTATTTT
TRBV10-1	-	TRBJ2-1	-	CASSDGPQYNEQFF	TGCGCCAGCAGTGATGGCCCCCAGTACAATGAGCAGTTCTTC
TRBV9	-	TRBJ2-5	TRBD1	CASSVPDRGNKTQYF	TGTGCCAGCAGCGTCCCGGACAGGGGGAACAAGACCCAGTACTTC
TRBV19	-	TRBJ1-5	-	CASSEVLGRNQPQHF	TGTGCCAGTTCTGAGGTTCTAGGTCGCAATCAGCCCCAGCATTTT
TRBV28	once	TRBJ1-6	-	CASSSGSSSYNSPLHF	TGTGCCAGCAGCTCGGGCTCCAGCTCCTATAATTCACCCCTCCACTTT
TRBV12-2	-	TRBJ2-7	-	CASRSPRTSGNYYEQYF	TGTGCAAGTCGCTCCCCCCGGACTAGCGGGAATTACTACGAGCAGTACTTC
TRBV10-3	-	TRBJ2-3	-	CAISEGVGGTDTQYF	TGTGCCATCAGTGAGGGAGTGGGGGGCACAGATACGCAGTATTTT
TRBV11-2	-	TRBJ2-7	-	CASSLQGSEQYF	TGTGCCAGCAGCTTACAGGGGAGTGAGCAGTACTTC
TRBV5-1	-	TRBJ1-1	TRBD1	CASSLGGQGRTEAFF	TGCGCCAGCAGCTTGGGGGGACAGGGGAGGACTGAAGCTTTCTTT
TRBV15	-	TRBJ2-7	TRBD2	CATSKPGLAGSYEQYF	TGTGCCACCAGCAAACCGGGACTAGCGGGCTCCTACGAGCAGTACTTC
TRBV28	-	TRBJ1-6	-	CASSRGDLYNSPLHF	TGTGCCAGCAGCCGGGGGGACTTGTATAATTCACCCCTCCACTTT
TRBV7-9	-	TRBJ2-2	-	CASTLNTGELFF	TGTGCCAGCACCTTGAACACCGGGGAGCTGTTTTTT
TRBV28	-	TRBJ2-7	TRBD1	CASSLWGQGFGSYEQYF	TGTGCCAGCAGTTTATGGGGACAGGGGTTCGGCTCCTACGAGCAGTACTTC
TRBV18	-	TRBJ2-1	-	CASSPPGGGNEQFF	TGTGCCAGCTCACCACCAGGGGGAGGCAATGAGCAGTTCTTC
TRBV5-1	-	TRBJ2-5	-	CASRKRREPQGQYF	TGCGCCAGCAGAAAGAGACGGGAACCGCAAGGCCAGTACTTC
TRBV9	once	TRBJ2-5	-	CASSLGGNQETQYF	TGTGCCAGCAGCCTAGGGGGGAACCAAGAGACCCAGTACTTC
TRBV4-1	-	TRBJ2-7	-	CASSHHGRVGYEQYF	TGCGCCAGCAGCCATCACGGCAGGGTTGGTTACGAGCAGTACTTC
TRBV7-9	-	TRBJ2-5	TRBD1	CASSTRTGGETQYF	TGTGCCAGCAGCACTAGGACAGGGGGCGAGACCCAGTACTTC
TRBV5-4	-	TRBJ2-1	TRBD2	CASRSMTSGLYNEQFF	TGTGCCAGCAGATCGATGACTAGCGGGCTGTACAATGAGCAGTTCTTC
TRBV5-4	-	TRBJ1-1	-	CASSWGQGSNTEAFF	TGTGCCAGCAGCTGGGGGCAGGGCTCGAACACTGAAGCTTTCTTT
TRBV27	-	TRBJ1-5	-	CASGKVGNQPQHF	TGTGCCAGCGGTAAGGTGGGGAATCAGCCCCAGCATTTT
TRBV10-3	-	TRBJ1-1	-	CAISPGLRTGNTEAFF	TGTGCCATCAGTCCCGGGCTAAGGACGGGAAACACTGAAGCTTTCTTT
TRBV28	-	TRBJ1-2	-	CASSFGQGFGYTF	TGTGCCAGCAGTTTTGGCCAGGGCTTTGGCTACACCTTC
TRBV6-1	-	TRBJ2-7	-	CASSELQGPYEQYF	TGTGCCAGCAGTGAGCTACAGGGCCCCTACGAGCAGTACTTC
TRBV18	-	TRBJ2-7	-	CASSPYSSYEQYF	TGTGCCAGCTCGCCGTACAGCTCCTACGAGCAGTACTTC
TRBV28	-	TRBJ1-1	-	CASSPLTGPTNTEAFF	TGTGCCAGCAGTCCACTTACAGGGCCGACGAACACTGAAGCTTTCTTT
TRBV6-6	-	TRBJ1-2	-	CASSSPDRYGYTF	TGTGCCAGCAGTTCCCCGGACCGCTATGGCTACACCTTC
TRBV5-8	-	TRBJ1-2	-	CASSLWGGDGYTF	TGTGCCAGCAGCTTGTGGGGCGGGGATGGCTACACCTTC
TRBV9	-	TRBJ2-3	-	CASSAGRGSATDTQYF	TGTGCCAGCAGCGCCGGGCGTGGGAGTGCCACAGATACGCAGTATTTT
TRBV6-6	few	TRBJ1-5	TRBD1	CASSYRTGSNQPQHF	TGTGCCAGCAGTTACCGGACAGGGAGCAATCAGCCCCAGCATTTT
TRBV25-1	-	TRBJ1-3	-	CASSERAHNLDTIYF	TGTGCCAGCAGTGAACGGGCACATAATTTGGACACCATATATTTT
TRBV2	-	TRBJ2-5	-	CASSVLGPQETQYF	TGTGCCAGCAGTGTACTGGGACCGCAAGAGACCCAGTACTTC
TRBV5-6	-	TRBJ2-2	-	CASSLRPGYSNTGELFF	TGTGCCAGCAGCTTGCGCCCAGGGTACTCGAACACCGGGGAGCTGTTTTTT
TRBV27	-	TRBJ1-2	TRBD1	CASSSSRTGGAGYGYTF	TGTGCCAGCAGTTCATCAAGGACAGGGGGCGCGGGCTATGGCTACACCTTC
TRBV11-2	-	TRBJ2-5	TRBD1	CASSLIGQAVGETQYF	TGTGCCAGCAGCTTGATAGGACAGGCGGTAGGAGAGACCCAGTACTTC
TRBV9	-	TRBJ1-1	TRBD1	CASSERTGSTEAFF	TGTGCCAGCAGCGAGCGGACAGGGAGTACTGAAGCTTTCTTT
TRBV11-2	-	TRBJ2-7	-	CASSSKRQRLSYEQYF	TGTGCCAGCAGCTCAAAGCGACAGAGGCTTTCCTACGAGCAGTACTTC
TRBV6-1	-	TRBJ2-5	TRBD1	CASSEEDRGIVKTQYF	TGTGCCAGCAGTGAAGAGGACAGGGGGATCGTGAAGACCCAGTACTTC
TRBV7-6	-	TRBJ1-2	TRBD1	CASSFPGQGAREGYTF	TGTGCCAGCAGCTTCCCGGGACAGGGGGCGAGGGAAGGCTACACCTTC
TRBV7-9	-	TRBJ2-7	-	CASSLERTEFYEQYF	TGTGCCAGCAGCTTAGAACGGACAGAGTTCTACGAGCAGTACTTC
TRBV7-8	-	TRBJ1-1	-	CASSFPGTTEAFF	TGTGCCAGCAGCTTCCCGGGGACCACTGAAGCTTTCTTT
TRBV14	-	TRBJ1-1	-	CASSQAVWGSTEAFF	TGTGCCAGCAGCCAAGCGGTCTGGGGTTCTACTGAAGCTTTCTTT
TRBV11-2	-	TRBJ1-3	-	CASSLGDWISGNTIYF	TGTGCCAGCAGCTTAGGTGATTGGATCTCTGGAAACACCATATATTTT
TRBV19	-	TRBJ2-1	TRBD2	CASSIGLARRYNEQFF	TGTGCCAGTAGTATAGGACTAGCTAGACGGTACAATGAGCAGTTCTTC
TRBV4-2	-	TRBJ2-6	-	CASSQVLGQALSGANVLTF	TGTGCCAGCAGCCAAGTCTTGGGGCAGGCTCTCTCTGGGGCCAACGTCCTGACTTTC
TRBV10-1	-	TRBJ1-3	-	CASSDGDAGNTIYF	TGCGCCAGCAGTGATGGGGACGCTGGAAACACCATATATTTT
TRBV4-1	-	TRBJ1-5	-	CASSQDSGLSNQPQHF	TGCGCCAGCAGCCAAGACTCGGGACTTAGCAATCAGCCCCAGCATTTT
TRBV28	-	TRBJ2-7	TRBD2	CASSFFGLAAYEQYF	TGTGCCAGCAGTTTTTTTGGACTAGCGGCCTACGAGCAGTACTTC
TRBV5-4	-	TRBJ2-2	TRBD2	CASSASGGTTGELFF	TGTGCCAGCAGCGCTAGCGGGGGGACCACCGGGGAGCTGTTTTTT
TRBV10-2	-	TRBJ2-5	TRBD2	CASSETSSGGGSQYF	TGCGCCAGCAGTGAGACTTCTAGCGGGGGCGGGTCCCAGTACTTC
TRBV11-2	-	TRBJ1-5	-	CASSPPALERLGNQPQHF	TGTGCCAGCAGCCCGCCGGCCCTGGAAAGATTGGGCAATCAGCCCCAGCATTTT
TRBV6-1	-	TRBJ1-3	-	CASSEPHSPSGNTIYF	TGTGCCAGCAGTGAACCCCACAGTCCCTCTGGAAACACCATATATTTT